Below, 20 T cell receptor beta chains from the same sample are listed, as sequenced in a study of T cells in localized non-small cell lung cancer. Repertoires were generated with immunoSEQ multiplex PCR, while TCRdb's copy carries only in-frame clones and drops some. This sample has some 19,000 clones, with about 93% found just once. The sequencing used peripheral blood, collected before any cancer treatment. These receptor sequences come from a male donor aged 60 or over with stage I squamous cell lung carcinoma.

This chain's CDR3 is CASSIQGVTDTQYF. The CDR3 nucleotides read TGTGCCAGCAGCATTCAGGGGGTAACAGATACGCAGTATTTT. The genes are TRBV7-2 and TRBJ2-3; 7 nucleotides line up with TRBD1. Germline V gene sequence: CDR1 SGHTA, CDR2 FQGNSA. The V gene end was trimmed by 5 bases and the J gene end by 3 bases; junction bases not matched to a gene: 5. The CDR3 runs to 14 residues.

The J gene is TRBJ2-1, the V gene TRBV10-2, with 9 bases matching TRBD2. CDR1 is WSHSY, CDR2 SAAADI, per germline. J was trimmed by 6 bases and V by 7 bases; bases with no gene match: 13. This CDR3 contains 16 residues. CDR3 sequence (DNA): TGCGCCAGCACCCTAAATTCCGGGACTAGCATCAATGAGCAGTTCTTC. Protein sequence: CASTLNSGTSINEQFF.

The J gene is TRBJ2-7, the V gene TRBV4-3; TRBD2 aligns across 7 bases. J gave up 3 bases and V 0 bases, and 5 bases lay outside the gene matches. The CDR3 is made up of 15 amino acids. Germline lookup yields CDR1 LGHNA and CDR2 YSLEER. CDR3 sequence reads: CASSQDLAELYEQYF. CDR3 in DNA: TGCGCCAGCAGCCAAGACCTAGCGGAGCTCTACGAGCAGTACTTC.

The chain employs TRBV28 and TRBJ1-4, with D unresolved. The CDR3 covers 15 residues. Trimming cost V 5 bases and J 0 bases, with 10 bases left between them. Germline-derived CDR1 and CDR2 are MDHEN and SYDVKM. The CDR3, as DNA: TGTGCCAGCAGTCTGACGGCCTCAACTAATGAAAAACTGTTTTTT. As protein: CASSLTASTNEKLFF. The whole variable domain, filled in from reference TRBV28 and TRBJ1-4, reads DVKVTQSSRYLVKRTGEKVFLECVQDMDHENMFWYRQDPGLGLRLIYFSYDVKMKEKGDIPEGYSVSREKKERFSLILESASTNQTSMYLCASSLTASTNEKLFFGSGTQLSVL.

V gene TRBV11-2 combines with J gene TRBJ2-3; a weak D match, TRBD1 (5 bases). Germline-derived CDR1 and CDR2 are SGHAT and FQNNGV. The CDR3 has 14 amino acids. Trimming left V 5 bases short and J 3 bases short, with 12 bases between. The CDR3 nucleotides are TGTGCCAGCAGCACCACGTGGACAACAGATACGCAGTATTTT. It yields the protein CASSTTWTTDTQYF.

The chain carries TRBV19 and TRBJ1-5; D is uncertain. Germline V gene sequence: CDR1 LNHDA, CDR2 SQIVND (reference sequence). This CDR3 is built from 16 residues. V lost 1 base to trimming and J lost 0 bases, with 10 bases between them. Here the CDR3 reads CASSIGRQYSNQPQHF. In nucleotides, the CDR3 is TGTGCCAGTAGTATAGGGCGGCAATATAGCAATCAGCCCCAGCATTTT. The full variable domain, completed using reference TRBV19 and TRBJ1-5, is DGGITQSPKYLFRKEGQNVTLSCEQNLNHDAMYWYRQDPGQGLRLIYYSQIVNDFQKGDIAEGYSVSREKKESFPLTVTSAQKNPTAFYLCASSIGRQYSNQPQHFGDGTRLSIL.

The genes are TRBV11-2 and TRBJ1-1, with D unclear. The CDR3 extends over 12 amino acids. The germline V and J ends were trimmed by 3 bases and 5 bases, with 7 bases remaining between them. Germline V gene lookup returns CDR1 SGHAT and CDR2 FQNNGV. The CDR3 DNA reads as TGTGCCAGCAGCTTTGCGTGGACTGAAGCTTTCTTT. It translates to CASSFAWTEAFF.

The V gene is TRBV4-3, the J gene TRBJ1-2, with D unresolved. This CDR3 comprises 14 residues. Trimming pared 0 bases from V and 4 bases from J, leaving 9 bases between. The germline V gene has CDR1 LGHNA and CDR2 YSLEER. Written as DNA, the CDR3 is TGCGCCAGCAGCCAAGATCGGAGACCCTATGGCTACACCTTC. Translated: CASSQDRRPYGYTF.

The genes are TRBV6-6 and TRBJ2-1, with 9 bases aligning to TRBD2. CDR1 is MNHNY and CDR2 is SVGAGI in the germline V gene (reference sequence). The CDR3 has 13 amino acids. V gave up 11 bases and J gave up 1 base; unmatched junction bases: 3. CDR3 bases: TGTGCCGTCACTAGCGGGTCCTACAATGAGCAGTTCTTC. Its translation: CAVTSGSYNEQFF.

This clone appeared a single time. The V and J genes are TRBV2 and TRBJ2-1, with 9 bases that match TRBD2. The germline gives CDR1 SNHLY, CDR2 FYNNEI. CDR3 length: 15 residues. V was pared by 1 base and J by 7 bases, with 5 bases of the junction left unmatched. The CDR3 DNA reads as TGTGCCAGCAGTGAAGTAGCGGGAGTGGTAAATGAGCAGTTCTTC. Translating it yields CASSEVAGVVNEQFF.

The rearrangement links TRBV4-3 to TRBJ2-3, with 7 bases matching TRBD2. The V gene's germline CDR1 is LGHNA and CDR2 YSLEER. The V segment lost 1 base and the J segment 0 bases; nucleotides outside the gene matches: 4. This CDR3 spans 16 amino acids. The CDR3 spells CASSQGGGSSTDTQYF. DNA of the CDR3: TGCGCCAGCAGCCAAGGGGGGGGATCTAGCACAGATACGCAGTATTTT.

The gene calls are TRBV19 and TRBJ2-4; 7 bases are shared with TRBD1. The CDR3 has 16 amino acids. From germline, CDR1 is LNHDA and CDR2 SQIVND (reference sequence). V lost 4 bases and J lost 5; bases outside the gene matches: 11. The CDR3 sequence: CASSNRQGGMENIQYF. The DNA for the CDR3 is TGTGCCAGTAGTAATCGACAGGGCGGTATGGAAAACATTCAGTACTTC.

The CDR3 nucleotides read TGTGCCAGCAGCCTATCGACGGTTAGCTCCTACGAGCAGTACTTC. It encodes CASSLSTVSSYEQYF. The chain combines TRBV11-1 with TRBJ2-7; D gene unclear. Germline V gene lookup returns CDR1 SGHAT and CDR2 FQDESV (reference sequence). The CDR3 covers 15 residues. Trimming cost V 5 bases and J 0 bases, with 14 bases left between them.

The V gene is TRBV5-1, the J gene TRBJ1-1; 7 bases align to TRBD1. V shed 5 bases and J 0 bases; nucleotides not matched to a gene: 4. The CDR3 is made up of 14 amino acids. Germline CDR1 is SGHRS and CDR2 is YFSETQ. CDR3 in amino acids: CASRTGLMNTEAFF. The CDR3 coding sequence is TGCGCCAGCAGGACAGGGCTTATGAACACTGAAGCTTTCTTT. The whole variable domain, remainder taken from reference TRBV5-1 and TRBJ1-1, is KAGVTQTPRYLIKTRGQQVTLSCSPISGHRSVSWYQQTPGQGLQFLFEYFSETQRNKGNFPGRFSGRQFSNSRSEMNVSTLELGDSALYLCASRTGLMNTEAFFGQGTRLTVV.

The chain joins TRBV2 to TRBJ1-4; D not certain. The CDR3 runs 14 residues. Germline V gene lookup returns CDR1 SNHLY and CDR2 FYNNEI. Trimming pared 2 bases from V and 3 bases from J, leaving 7 bases between. The CDR3 spells CASSETVANEKLFF. The CDR3 DNA reads TGTGCCAGCAGTGAAACGGTGGCTAATGAAAAACTGTTTTTT.

The CDR3 DNA is TGCGCCAGCAGCTCGAGGGGGGAAGGCAATGAGCAGTTCTTC. The encoded protein is CASSSRGEGNEQFF. The chain joins TRBV5-1 to TRBJ2-1; D tentatively reads TRBD1 or TRBD2 (6 bases each). Trimming took 3 bases from V and 6 from J, leaving 13 bases between them. CDR3 length: 14 residues. Germline V gene data show CDR1 as SGHRS and CDR2 as YFSETQ.

CDR3 loop: CASSPGRGDTQYF. In DNA, the CDR3 is TGTGCCAGCAGCCCGGGACGCGGAGATACGCAGTATTTT. The gene calls are TRBV11-2 and TRBJ2-3; D tentatively fits TRBD1 or TRBD2 (5 bases each). The ends were cut back, 5 bases at V and 5 bases at J, with 11 bases in the middle. Germline CDR1 reads SGHAT; CDR2 reads FQNNGV. The CDR3 is made up of 13 amino acids.

V usage is TRBV30 and J usage is TRBJ2-5, with D perhaps given as TRBD1 or TRBD2 (5 bases each). Trimming took 0 bases from V and 5 from J, leaving 13 bases between them. This CDR3 has 14 residues. The germline V gene has CDR1 GTSNPN and CDR2 SVGIG (reference sequence). CDR3 in amino acids: CAWSVGGGSETQYF. The CDR3 coding sequence is TGTGCCTGGAGTGTAGGTGGGGGTTCGGAGACCCAGTACTTC.

V and J are TRBV6-6 and TRBJ2-5, with TRBD1 identical over 7 bases. The CDR3 covers 14 residues. Germline assignment: CDR1 MNHNY and CDR2 SVGAGI (reference sequence). V lost 6 bases to trimming and J lost 3 bases; unmatched junction nucleotides: 7. The CDR3: CASRRQGIEETQYF. As DNA, the CDR3 is TGTGCCAGCAGACGACAGGGCATTGAAGAGACCCAGTACTTC.

V gene TRBV27 combines with J gene TRBJ2-7, with a possible D match to TRBD2 (6 bases). The CDR3 covers 16 residues. CDR1 is MNHEY and CDR2 is SMNVEV in the germline V gene (reference sequence). Trimming shortened V by 7 bases and J by 3 bases, and 22 bases separated the two germline ends. The CDR3 sequence is CASTLVSGGVIYEQYF. Written as DNA, the CDR3 is TGTGCCAGCACCCTCGTGAGTGGAGGGGTGATCTACGAGCAGTACTTC.